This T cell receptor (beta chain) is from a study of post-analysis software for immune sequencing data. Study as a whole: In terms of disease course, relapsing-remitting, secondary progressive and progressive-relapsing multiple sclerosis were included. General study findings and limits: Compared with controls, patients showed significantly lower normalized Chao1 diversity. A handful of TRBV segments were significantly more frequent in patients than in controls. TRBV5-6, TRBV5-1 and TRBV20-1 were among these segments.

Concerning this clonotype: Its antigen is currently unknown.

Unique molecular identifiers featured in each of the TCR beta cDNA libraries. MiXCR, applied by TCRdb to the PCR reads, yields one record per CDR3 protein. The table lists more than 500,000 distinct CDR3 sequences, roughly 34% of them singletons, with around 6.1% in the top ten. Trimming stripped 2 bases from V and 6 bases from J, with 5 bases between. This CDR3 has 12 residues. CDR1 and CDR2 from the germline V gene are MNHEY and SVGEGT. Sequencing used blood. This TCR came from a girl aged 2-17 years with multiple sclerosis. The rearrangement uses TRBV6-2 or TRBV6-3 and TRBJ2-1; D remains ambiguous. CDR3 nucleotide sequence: TGTGCCAGCAGTTACATTGTCAATGAGCAGTTCTTC. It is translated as CASSYIVNEQFF.